This note documents a single T cell receptor beta chain sequence. Assay used: immunoSEQ multiplex PCR; TCRdb lists only in-frame clones, some missing. The table records almost 200,000 clones, about 90% of them present only once. The CDR3 is made up of 14 amino acids. With V trimmed by 1 base and J by 8 bases, 5 bases remained unmatched. Germline CDR1 is SGHNT and CDR2 is YYREEE (reference sequence). Clinical history reported by participants formed the basis on which cohorts were assigned. This record comes from a study of blood T cell repertoires in COVID-19. The wider study: The analysed material was cDNA or gDNA that came from T cells, B-cell-depleted T cells, or PBMCs.

This clonotype was sampled from a woman under 30 who had recovered from COVID-19. Source material: PBMCs or T cells enriched from blood (not recorded which). The gene calls are TRBV5-4 and TRBJ1-4; 7 bases map to TRBD1. CDR3 DNA sequence: TGTGCCAGCAGCTTGCAGGGGGAGAGGGAAAAACTGTTTTTT. Its translation: CASSLQGEREKLFF.